The sequence of this T cell receptor beta chain was determined in a study of blood T cell repertoires in COVID-19. As originally analysed: By means of reference gene primer amplification, nucleated cell counts were estimated. Data came from immunoSEQ multiplex PCR; TCRdb stores just in-frame clones and leaves some out. V and J calls and clone size follow that table, whereas D and trimming were derived from the DNA. The sample lists 250,000 to 300,000 clones; 80% to 90% were seen once. Recovery among Cohort 3 donors was established by two negative PCRs, clearance, or symptom resolution. The V end lost 1 base, the J end lost 9 bases, and 11 bases lay between the germline ends. Germline V lookup: CDR1 SGHRS, CDR2 YFSETQ. The CDR3 length is 14 residues.

This TCR came from a woman aged 45-65 years who had recovered from COVID-19. What was sequenced was PBMCs or T cells enriched from blood (not recorded which). The J gene is TRBJ1-6, the V gene TRBV5-1; D remains unclear. For the CDR3, the DNA is TGCGCCAGCAGCTTGCTCGATGTGAGTTCACCCCTCCACTTT. Protein sequence: CASSLLDVSSPLHF.